This TCR beta chain was identified in a study of blood T cell repertoires in COVID-19. Study-level information: COVID-19 samples, acute and convalescent, were from the United States, Italy and Spain. Sources were T cells, B-cell-depleted T cells, or PBMCs; the material itself was cDNA or gDNA.

Per the original methods: Amplified reference gene primers provided the basis for estimating nucleated cell counts. Data came from immunoSEQ multiplex PCR; TCRdb stores just in-frame clones and leaves some out. Clone size and the V and J calls come from that table; the DNA yielded D and trimming. Found here are about 200,000 clones, more than 70% of them singletons; the top ten hold 6%. The CDR3 spans 15 residues. CDR1 is SGHDT, CDR2 YYEEEE, per germline. The J segment lost 5 bases and the V segment lost 7 bases, leaving 12 bases of the junction unmatched. V usage is TRBV5-6 and J usage is TRBJ2-1; 7 bases match TRBD1. Sequences were obtained from peripheral blood. The TCR was taken from a man aged 35-49 years with active or convalescent COVID-19. CDR3 DNA sequence: TGTGCCAGCGCCTTGGACAGGAAAAGGGACAATGAGCAGTTCTTC. Encoded protein: CASALDRKRDNEQFF.